The rows below give T cell receptor beta chains drawn from one sample of a study of T cells after yellow fever vaccination. Using its own MiXCR run on the 5' RACE reads, TCRdb lists one record per CDR3 protein. This sample has 250,000 to 350,000 distinct CDR3 sequences, with 3.5% to 4.5% found just once. Source: PBMCs, taken 15 days after the yellow fever booster vaccination. The receptors shown here come from a man younger than 30 who received the YFV17D yellow fever vaccine. CDR3s include the opening cysteine and the closing phenylalanine or tryptophan. The order of the fields is J gene, clone size, D gene, V gene, CDR3 protein, CDR3 DNA. The D gene is left open where the match is weak. Expanded clones are given a class, and other clones once, few, many or no size at all.

J: TRBJ2-7
size: many
D: NA
V: TRBV5-1
CDR3: CASSPLMGLSYEQYF
DNA: TGCGCCAGCAGTCCCCTAATGGGACTCTCCTACGAGCAGTACTTC

J: TRBJ2-1
size: few
D: NA
V: TRBV9
CDR3: CASSPSMGGTTSSNEQFF
DNA: TGTGCCAGCAGCCCATCGATGGGGGGTACCACGTCGAGCAATGAGCAGTTCTTC

J: TRBJ1-5
size: few
D: TRBD1
V: TRBV12-3/TRBV12-4
CDR3: CASSPRGQAEYSNQPQHF
DNA: TGTGCCAGCAGTCCTCGGGGACAGGCCGAATATAGCAATCAGCCCCAGCATTTT

J: TRBJ1-1
size: NA
D: NA
V: TRBV20-1
CDR3: CSARAAGETEAFF
DNA: TGCAGTGCTAGAGCAGCAGGGGAGACTGAAGCTTTCTTT

J: TRBJ2-3
size: few
D: NA
V: TRBV7-9
CDR3: CASSLWAGAGTDTQYF
DNA: TGTGCCAGCAGCTTATGGGCGGGGGCCGGCACAGATACGCAGTATTTT

J: TRBJ1-1
size: NA
D: NA
V: TRBV4-3
CDR3: CASSQQMRETEAFF
DNA: TGCGCCAGCAGCCAACAGATGCGAGAAACTGAAGCTTTCTTT

J: TRBJ2-1
size: NA
D: TRBD1
V: TRBV18
CDR3: CASSPGQGSIGEQFF
DNA: TGTGCCAGCTCACCAGGACAGGGTAGTATCGGTGAGCAGTTCTTC

J: TRBJ2-7
size: few
D: NA
V: TRBV11-2
CDR3: CASSYPRERGQGTEFSYEQYF
DNA: TGTGCCAGCAGCTATCCGCGGGAACGTGGGCAGGGGACGGAATTTTCCTACGAGCAGTACTTC

J: TRBJ2-5
size: many
D: NA
V: TRBV7-7
CDR3: CASSLDVTAQETQYF
DNA: TGTGCCAGCAGCTTAGACGTTACGGCCCAAGAGACCCAGTACTTC

J: TRBJ1-5
size: many
D: NA
V: TRBV12-3/TRBV12-4
CDR3: CASSLDSQKPQHF
DNA: TGTGCCAGCAGTCTAGACAGCCAAAAGCCCCAGCATTTT

J: TRBJ1-2
size: many
D: NA
V: TRBV29-1
CDR3: CSVDPDIFYGYTF
DNA: TGCAGCGTTGACCCGGACATCTTCTATGGCTACACCTTC

J: TRBJ1-2
size: NA
D: NA
V: TRBV28
CDR3: CASSSPLDGGYTF
DNA: TGTGCCAGCAGCTCCCCCCTTGATGGTGGCTACACCTTC

J: TRBJ2-5
size: few
D: NA
V: TRBV5-1
CDR3: CASSLAISREETQYF
DNA: TGCGCCAGCAGCTTGGCCATCTCTAGGGAGGAGACCCAGTACTTC

J: TRBJ1-1
size: few
D: TRBD1
V: TRBV20-1
CDR3: CSASQQGGFTEAFF
DNA: TGCAGTGCTAGTCAGCAGGGGGGGTTCACTGAAGCTTTCTTT

J: TRBJ1-2
size: many
D: NA
V: TRBV5-1
CDR3: CASSLGGPTNYGYTF
DNA: TGCGCCAGCAGCTTGGGAGGCCCTACTAACTATGGCTACACCTTC

J: TRBJ2-7
size: many
D: TRBD1
V: TRBV10-3
CDR3: CAIKGQGAGEQYF
DNA: TGTGCCATCAAAGGACAGGGGGCAGGCGAGCAGTACTTC

J: TRBJ2-7
size: NA
D: NA
V: TRBV25-1
CDR3: CASRGGYEQYF
DNA: TGTGCCAGCAGGGGGGGATACGAGCAGTACTTC

J: TRBJ1-1
size: many
D: TRBD1
V: TRBV20-1
CDR3: CSATRQGYTEAFF
DNA: TGCAGTGCTACCAGACAGGGCTACACTGAAGCTTTCTTT

J: TRBJ2-5
size: NA
D: NA
V: TRBV30
CDR3: CAWSVARETQYF
DNA: TGTGCCTGGAGTGTCGCCCGAGAGACCCAGTACTTC

J: TRBJ1-1
size: few
D: TRBD1
V: TRBV9
CDR3: CASGSLRKRDRVSTEAFF
DNA: TGTGCCAGCGGCAGTCTTAGGAAGAGAGACAGGGTCTCTACTGAAGCTTTCTTT

J: TRBJ2-2
size: many
D: NA
V: TRBV6-4
CDR3: CASSDRAAAGELFF
DNA: TGTGCCAGCAGTGACAGGGCGGCTGCCGGGGAGCTGTTTTTT

J: TRBJ1-6
size: many
D: NA
V: TRBV9
CDR3: CASSVDQGYNSPLHF
DNA: TGTGCCAGCAGCGTAGACCAGGGTTATAATTCACCCCTCCACTTT

J: TRBJ2-7
size: NA
D: TRBD1
V: TRBV10-3
CDR3: CAISESPGQGNYEQYF
DNA: TGTGCCATCAGTGAGTCCCCGGGACAGGGAAACTACGAGCAGTACTTC

J: TRBJ2-1
size: few
D: TRBD2
V: TRBV19
CDR3: CASTGTSGGYEQFF
DNA: TGTGCCAGTACTGGGACTAGCGGGGGTTATGAGCAGTTCTTC

J: TRBJ1-6
size: NA
D: NA
V: TRBV7-6
CDR3: CASSLGQERSPLHF
DNA: TGTGCCAGCAGCTTAGGACAGGAGAGGTCACCCCTCCACTTT

J: TRBJ1-1
size: NA
D: TRBD1
V: TRBV6-2/TRBV6-3
CDR3: CASSILTGVNTEAFF
DNA: TGTGCCAGCAGTATCCTGACAGGGGTGAACACTGAAGCTTTCTTT

J: TRBJ1-5
size: NA
D: NA
V: TRBV20-1
CDR3: CSALGPSGNQPQHF
DNA: TGCAGTGCCCTAGGCCCCTCGGGCAATCAGCCCCAGCATTTT

J: TRBJ2-7
size: NA
D: NA
V: TRBV5-1
CDR3: CASSPTVGVTGPYEQYF
DNA: TGCGCCAGCAGCCCCACGGTGGGAGTAACTGGGCCCTACGAGCAGTACTTC

J: TRBJ2-1
size: many
D: NA
V: TRBV7-3
CDR3: CASSPVPGWGEQFF
DNA: TGTGCCAGCAGCCCGGTCCCGGGGTGGGGTGAGCAGTTCTTC

J: TRBJ2-1
size: few
D: TRBD2
V: TRBV20-1
CDR3: CSARDPAGGYNEQFF
DNA: TGCAGTGCTAGAGATCCGGCGGGGGGCTACAATGAGCAGTTCTTC

J: TRBJ1-5
size: few
D: TRBD1
V: TRBV5-5
CDR3: CASSLAGTGVSQPQHF
DNA: TGTGCCAGCAGCTTGGCCGGGACAGGGGTTAGTCAGCCCCAGCATTTT

J: TRBJ2-2
size: many
D: NA
V: TRBV6-5
CDR3: CASTGFGELFF
DNA: TGTGCCAGCACGGGGTTCGGGGAGCTGTTTTTT

J: TRBJ1-1
size: NA
D: TRBD1
V: TRBV14
CDR3: CASSDYRGANTEAFF
DNA: TGTGCCAGCAGCGACTACAGGGGCGCGAACACTGAAGCTTTCTTT

J: TRBJ1-2
size: many
D: NA
V: TRBV15
CDR3: CATTPYGYTF
DNA: TGTGCCACCACACCCTATGGCTACACCTTC

J: TRBJ1-5
size: many
D: NA
V: TRBV7-2
CDR3: CASSPWTADQPQHF
DNA: TGTGCCAGCAGCCCCTGGACGGCTGATCAGCCCCAGCATTTT

J: TRBJ1-1
size: NA
D: TRBD1
V: TRBV19
CDR3: CAVRDRPNTEAFF
DNA: TGTGCCGTACGGGACAGACCTAACACTGAAGCTTTCTTT

J: TRBJ1-3
size: many
D: NA
V: TRBV10-3
CDR3: CAVRETGNTIYF
DNA: TGTGCCGTCAGGGAAACTGGAAACACCATATATTTT

J: TRBJ1-6
size: few
D: TRBD1
V: TRBV5-5
CDR3: CASSWGTGSHSPLHF
DNA: TGTGCCAGCAGCTGGGGGACAGGGTCGCATTCACCCCTCCACTTT

J: TRBJ2-2
size: NA
D: NA
V: TRBV4-3
CDR3: CASSQVKITAYTGELFF
DNA: TGCGCCAGCAGCCAAGTGAAGATTACAGCTTACACCGGGGAGCTGTTTTTT

J: TRBJ2-5
size: many
D: TRBD2
V: TRBV4-2
CDR3: CASSQEVLLAGGAETQYF
DNA: TGTGCCAGCAGCCAAGAGGTCTTGCTAGCGGGGGGGGCAGAGACCCAGTACTTC

J: TRBJ2-2
size: many
D: NA
V: TRBV29-1
CDR3: CSVLGANTGELFF
DNA: TGCAGCGTTTTGGGGGCGAACACCGGGGAGCTGTTTTTT

J: TRBJ2-1
size: many
D: NA
V: TRBV6-2/TRBV6-3
CDR3: CASSEPYNEQFF
DNA: TGTGCCAGCAGTGAGCCCTACAATGAGCAGTTCTTC

J: TRBJ2-3
size: NA
D: NA
V: TRBV4-2
CDR3: CASSQVSRGFTDTQYF
DNA: TGTGCCAGCAGCCAAGTTTCGCGGGGTTTCACAGATACGCAGTATTTT

J: TRBJ1-1
size: many
D: NA
V: TRBV5-6
CDR3: CASSLLSGGEAFF
DNA: TGTGCCAGCAGCTTGTTATCGGGCGGGGAAGCTTTCTTT

J: TRBJ2-3
size: few
D: NA
V: TRBV4-3
CDR3: CASSQDTGRSRDTQYF
DNA: TGCGCCAGCAGCCAAGATACGGGTAGGAGTCGGGATACGCAGTATTTT

J: TRBJ2-5
size: many
D: NA
V: TRBV9
CDR3: CASSVEARGRETQYF
DNA: TGTGCCAGCAGCGTAGAAGCAAGGGGTCGAGAGACCCAGTACTTC

J: TRBJ2-7
size: few
D: TRBD1
V: TRBV30
CDR3: CAWSGTGIEQYF
DNA: TGTGCCTGGAGTGGGACAGGGATTGAGCAGTACTTC

J: TRBJ1-1
size: many
D: NA
V: TRBV6-5
CDR3: CASSYWAERNTEAFF
DNA: TGTGCCAGCAGTTATTGGGCAGAGAGAAACACTGAAGCTTTCTTT

J: TRBJ2-4
size: many
D: NA
V: TRBV15
CDR3: CATGQRDIQYF
DNA: TGTGCCACCGGCCAAAGGGACATTCAGTACTTC

J: TRBJ2-5
size: NA
D: NA
V: TRBV7-9
CDR3: CASSPLLSTLGETQYF
DNA: TGTGCCAGCAGCCCCTTGCTGAGCACTCTGGGGGAGACCCAGTACTTC

J: TRBJ2-6
size: many
D: NA
V: TRBV7-8
CDR3: CASSGRTALSGANVLTF
DNA: TGTGCCAGCAGCGGGCGGACGGCTCTCTCTGGGGCCAACGTCCTGACTTTC

J: TRBJ1-5
size: few
D: TRBD1
V: TRBV19
CDR3: CASSTTGASGNQPQHF
DNA: TGTGCCAGTAGCACTACAGGGGCTTCGGGCAATCAGCCCCAGCATTTT

J: TRBJ1-5
size: few
D: TRBD1
V: TRBV28
CDR3: CASTPGGVGANQPQHF
DNA: TGTGCCAGCACCCCAGGGGGCGTCGGCGCCAATCAGCCCCAGCATTTT

J: TRBJ1-2
size: NA
D: NA
V: TRBV20-1
CDR3: CSARGQTFSYGYTF
DNA: TGCAGTGCTAGAGGACAGACGTTTAGCTATGGCTACACCTTC